A single sample gave rise to the 22 T cell receptor beta chains below, sequenced in a study of technical replicates of blood from several donors. Libraries were prepared by immunoSEQ multiplex PCR; TCRdb keeps only in-frame clonotypes and omits some of them. The data hold around 85,000 clones, with roughly 94% observed a single time. The sample consisted of T cells isolated from PBMCs. Receptors originate from a human donor in good health.

The chain joins TRBV25-1 to TRBJ2-5; TRBD1 aligns across 7 bases. The CDR3 extends over 15 amino acids. The germline gives CDR1 MGHDK, CDR2 SYGVNS. Losses at the gene ends were 7 bases for V and 5 bases for J; bases not matched to a gene: 13. Here the CDR3 reads CASITLEGGGETQYF. The CDR3 region has the DNA TGTGCCAGCATTACCCTCGAAGGGGGCGGGGAGACCCAGTACTTC.

The chain recombines TRBV5-1 with TRBJ1-6; 8 bases are shared with TRBD1. In germline, CDR1 is SGHRS, CDR2 YFSETQ. The CDR3 totals 14 residues. The trim removed 5 bases at V and 8 bases at J, leaving 6 bases unmatched. CDR3 DNA: TGCGCCAGCAGACAGGGGGTGACAGATTCACCCCTCCACTTT. Translated: CASRQGVTDSPLHF.

The chain carries TRBV15 and TRBJ2-5, with D perhaps matching TRBD2 (5 bases). V lost 2 bases to trimming and J lost 2 bases, with 6 bases between them. This CDR3 is built from 13 residues. Germline V CDR1 and CDR2: LNHNV, YYDKDF (reference sequence). The CDR3 region is CATSRSGQETQYF. The CDR3 DNA sequence: TGTGCCACCAGCAGAAGCGGACAAGAGACCCAGTACTTC.

This rearrangement joins TRBV2 to TRBJ2-5; 9 nucleotides agree with TRBD2. CDR3 size: 14 residues. V trimming: 5 bases; J trimming: 5 bases; junction bases outside the gene matches: 6. Germline CDR1 and CDR2: SNHLY and FYNNEI. The CDR3 reads CASSPRTSVETQYF. CDR3 coding DNA: TGTGCCAGCAGTCCGCGGACTAGCGTGGAGACCCAGTACTTC.

This clone was seen just once. This sequence joins TRBV9 and TRBJ2-3, with TRBD2 matching 9 bases. In germline, CDR1 is SGDLS, CDR2 YYNGEE. CDR3 length equals 14 residues. V lost 5 bases and J lost 5; bases outside the gene matches: 6. The CDR3 sequence is CASSSGLAQDTQYF. CDR3 bases: TGTGCCAGCAGTTCCGGACTAGCGCAAGATACGCAGTATTTT.

The chain employs TRBV27 and TRBJ2-7; D gene unclear. V lost 5 bases to trimming and J lost 2 bases, with 16 bases between them. Per the germline V gene, CDR1 is MNHEY and CDR2 is SMNVEV (reference sequence). The CDR3 has 15 amino acids. The CDR3: CASSATGTWTYEQYF. DNA for the CDR3: TGTGCCAGCAGTGCAACGGGTACCTGGACCTACGAGCAGTACTTC.

The rearrangement uses TRBV5-4 and TRBJ2-7, with 10 bases fitting TRBD2. Germline lookup yields CDR1 SGHNT and CDR2 YYREEE (reference sequence). The junction had 5 bases not matched to a gene; V was cut back by 0 bases and J by 5 bases. The CDR3 is made up of 15 amino acids. This CDR3 is CASSLGSGGAHEQYF. CDR3 coding DNA: TGTGCCAGCAGCTTGGGCAGCGGGGGGGCCCACGAGCAGTACTTC. Complete variable domain (other parts from reference TRBV5-4 and TRBJ2-7): ETGVTQSPTHLIKTRGQQVTLRCSSQSGHNTVSWYQQALGQGPQFIFQYYREEENGRGNFPPRFSGLQFPNYSSELNVNALELDDSALYLCASSLGSGGAHEQYFGPGTRLTVT.

The rearrangement uses TRBV11-2 and TRBJ1-1, with D tentatively TRBD1 (5 bases). Germline CDR1 SGHAT, CDR2 FQNNGV. The CDR3 is 15 amino acids. With 5 bases removed from V and 5 bases from J, the gap between germline ends came to 18 bases. The CDR3 DNA sequence: TGTGCCAGCAGCGATATTACGGGGGGAAGAACTGAAGCTTTCTTT. It codes for CASSDITGGRTEAFF.

The rearrangement uses TRBV11-2 and TRBJ2-1; TRBD2 aligns across 12 bases. CDR1 is SGHAT, CDR2 FQNNGV, per germline. The CDR3 runs to 16 residues. V dropped 2 bases and J dropped 6; count of bases not matched to a gene: 5. CDR3 loop: CASSLTRLAGVNEQFF. The CDR3 bases are TGTGCCAGCAGCTTAACGAGACTAGCGGGGGTCAATGAGCAGTTCTTC. Combining the CDR3 with reference TRBV11-2 and TRBJ2-1 gives the whole variable domain EAGVAQSPRYKIIEKRQSVAFWCNPISGHATLYWYQQILGQGPKLLIQFQNNGVVDDSQLPKDRFSAERLKGVDSTLKIQPAKLEDSAVYLCASSLTRLAGVNEQFFGPGTRLTVL.

J is TRBJ1-1 and V is TRBV6-5, with TRBD1 matching 7 bases. After removal of 1 base from V and 5 bases from J, the junction contained 4 bases not matched to a gene. There are 14 residues in the CDR3. CDR1 MNHEY and CDR2 SVGAGI come from the germline V gene. The CDR3 DNA follows: TGTGCCAGCAGTTACTTCTCCAGGGGGACTGAAGCTTTCTTT. Residues: CASSYFSRGTEAFF.

The chain links TRBV10-3 to TRBJ1-2, with D tentatively TRBD1 (6 bases). The CDR3 extends over 15 amino acids. V lost 0 bases and J 4 bases, leaving 12 bases between the germline ends. CDR1 and CDR2 from the germline V gene are ENHRY and SYGVKD. The CDR3 coding sequence is TGTGCCATCAGTGAGTCAGCGGGGACAACCTATGGCTACACCTTC. Translating it yields CAISESAGTTYGYTF.

The V call is TRBV28, the J call TRBJ2-7; unclear D gene. CDR1 and CDR2 from the germline V gene are MDHEN and SYDVKM. Trimming stripped 5 bases from V and 0 bases from J, with 11 bases between. This CDR3 is built from 14 residues. CDR3 residues: CASSLGLSSYEQYF. The CDR3 region has the DNA TGTGCCAGCAGTCTCGGGTTAAGCTCCTACGAGCAGTACTTC.

The chain uses TRBV7-9 and TRBJ2-5, with D possibly matching TRBD1 (5 bases). The CDR3 runs 15 residues. Trimming shortened V by 5 bases and J by 2 bases, and 15 bases separated the two germline ends. Germline-derived CDR1 and CDR2 are SEHNR and FQNEAQ (reference sequence). The CDR3 is CASSPIGAEQETQYF. The CDR3, as DNA: TGTGCCAGCAGCCCCATTGGGGCAGAACAAGAGACCCAGTACTTC.

The chain couples TRBV7-2 to TRBJ2-1; 8 positions agree with TRBD1. CDR3 length: 17 residues. Trimming took 3 bases from V and 1 from J; bases not matched to a gene: 8. The V gene's germline CDR1 is SGHTA and CDR2 FQGNSA. The CDR3 loop reads CASSFEGRGLSYNEQFF. The CDR3 DNA is TGTGCCAGCAGCTTTGAGGGCAGGGGGCTTTCCTACAATGAGCAGTTCTTC.

The rearrangement joins TRBV23-1 to TRBJ2-1; D perhaps matches TRBD2 (6 bases). TRBV23-1 is sorted into the ORF group, with uncertain function. The CDR3 totals 17 residues. The ends were cut back, 0 bases at V and 5 bases at J, with 17 bases in the middle. CDR3 DNA sequence: TGCGCCAGCAGTCAATCCTCTCGGGGGAAAATAAACAATGAGCAGTTCTTC. The encoded protein is CASSQSSRGKINNEQFF.

V gene TRBV29-1 combines with J gene TRBJ2-2; D might be TRBD2 (6 bases). V was clipped by 4 bases and J by 7 bases, with 13 bases between them. Germline loops: CDR1 SQVTM, CDR2 ANQGSEA. CDR3 length: 13 residues. The DNA of the CDR3 is TGCAGCGTTGGCCGGGGGTCGGGCGGGGAGCTGTTTTTT. Its protein product is CSVGRGSGGELFF.

The V call is TRBV5-6, the J call TRBJ1-6; D not certain. The CDR3 runs 14 residues. Germline CDR1 and CDR2: SGHDT and YYEEEE. Trimming took 2 bases from V and 4 from J, leaving 7 bases between them. In DNA, the CDR3 is TGTGCCAGCAGCTTACGAGTATATAATTCACCCCTCCACTTT. Its translation: CASSLRVYNSPLHF. The variable domain in full, with the rest retrieved from reference TRBV5-6 and TRBJ1-6, is DAGVTQSPTHLIKTRGQQVTLRCSPKSGHDTVSWYQQALGQGPQFIFQYYEEEERQRGNFPDRFSGHQFPNYSSELNVNALLLGDSALYLCASSLRVYNSPLHFGNGTRLTVT.

V usage is TRBV21-1 and J usage is TRBJ2-3; the table's D call, TRBD2, was not checked against the DNA. TRBV21-1 is shown as a pseudogene. The CDR3 is 16 residues long. This chain's CDR3 is CASSKEASRGTDTQYF. The CDR3 DNA is TGTGCCAGCAGCAAAGAGGCTAGTCGCGGCACAGATACGCAGTATTTT.

V and J are TRBV2 and TRBJ1-2; D gene uncertain. The germline gives CDR1 SNHLY, CDR2 FYNNEI. CDR3 length equals 15 residues. With 6 bases removed from V and 0 bases from J, the gap between germline ends came to 14 bases. This chain's CDR3 is CASRWMGKSNYGYTF. Written as DNA, the CDR3 is TGTGCCAGCAGGTGGATGGGCAAATCTAACTATGGCTACACCTTC.

The V and J genes are TRBV6-5 and TRBJ2-7, with 8 bases identical to TRBD1. Unmatched junction bases numbered 5, after V lost 1 base and J lost 0 bases. CDR1 is MNHEY and CDR2 is SVGAGI in the germline V gene. The CDR3 length is 16 residues. CDR3 loop: CASSYFGTGISYEQYF. CDR3 nucleotide sequence: TGTGCCAGCAGTTACTTTGGGACAGGAATCTCCTACGAGCAGTACTTC.

This clone was observed once. The chain has TRBV29-1 and TRBJ2-1; the D gene is possibly TRBD2 (6 bases). The CDR3 spans 11 residues. The V gene lost 6 bases and the J gene lost 8 bases, with 11 bases spanning the gap. CDR1 and CDR2 (germline): SQVTM, ANQGSEA. The CDR3 nucleotides read TGCAGCGTAGAGACTAGAGATGAGCAGTTCTTC. This encodes CSVETRDEQFF.

The J gene is TRBJ2-2, the V gene TRBV11-1; no clear D gene. CDR1 is SGHAT, CDR2 FQDESV, per germline (reference sequence). The CDR3 loop spans 11 amino acids. The V end lost 6 bases, the J end lost 4 bases, and 3 bases lay between the germline ends. This chain's CDR3 is CASSLTGELFF. CDR3 in DNA: TGTGCCAGCAGTCTCACCGGGGAGCTGTTTTTT.